A selection of T cell receptor beta chains follows, all from one sample in a study of cytomegalovirus exposure and HLA in healthy donors. Profiled with immunoSEQ multiplex PCR; TCRdb holds only in-frame clones, not every one. This table holds 55,000 to 75,000 clones, roughly 95% found once. What was sequenced was PBMCs. These receptors all stem from a woman between 18 and 30 years old in good health and CMV-seronegative. Each CDR3 is given with its conserved first and last residue. D genes are given only for firm matches. Clone sizes are given selectively: once, few, many, or a class where the clone is expanded.

V gene	J gene	clone size	D gene	CDR3 DNA	CDR3 protein
TRBV4-1	TRBJ2-2	NA	NA	TGCGCCAGCAGCCAAGATCCAAGTGGAGCTGGGGAGCTGTTTTTT	CASSQDPSGAGELFF
TRBV7-3	TRBJ2-1	NA	NA	TGTGCCAGCAGCCCCCGAGAGGGGGAACCCCGGGGTAGGCAGTTCTTC	CASSPREGEPRGRQFF
TRBV4-1	TRBJ2-2	NA	TRBD2	TGCGCCAGCAGCCACCCTAGCGGGAGGGACACCGGGGAGCTGTTTTTT	CASSHPSGRDTGELFF
TRBV6-5	TRBJ2-4	NA	NA	TGTGCCAGCAGGGCCGGGATGAAGTACTTC	CASRAGMKYF
TRBV7-6	TRBJ2-6	NA	NA	TGTGGCAGCAGCCCCGGCCTAGCGTCCCACCGGGGAGGGGCCAACGTCCTGACTTTC	CGSSPGLASHRGGANVLTF
TRBV18	TRBJ2-7	NA	NA	TGTGCCAGCTCACCATCGGAGGGCTACGAGCAGTACTTC	CASSPSEGYEQYF
TRBV7-9	TRBJ2-1	NA	NA	TGTGCCAGCAGCTTAGGTTTTGGGGCCTACTACAATGAGCAGTTCTTC	CASSLGFGAYYNEQFF
TRBV29-1	TRBJ2-1	NA	NA	TGCAGCGTACCCACAGAGAGCTCCTACAATGAGCAGTTCTTC	CSVPTESSYNEQFF
TRBV5-1	TRBJ1-2	once	NA	TGCGCCAGCAGCCCCAGGGGAGCAAACTATGGCTACACCTTC	CASSPRGANYGYTF
TRBV2	TRBJ2-5	NA	TRBD2	TGTGCCAGCACTCGGACTAGCGGGAGGCAAGAGACCCAGTACTTC	CASTRTSGRQETQYF
TRBV5-1	TRBJ2-7	once	TRBD1	TGCGCCAGCAGCTTGGTGGGGACAGGGGCCTACGAGCAGTACTTC	CASSLVGTGAYEQYF
TRBV4-3	TRBJ2-3	NA	TRBD2	TGCGCCAGCAGCCAAGAAGGGCTAGCGGGGGGCCTGGATACGCAGTATTTT	CASSQEGLAGGLDTQYF
TRBV7-3	TRBJ2-2	once	TRBD1	TGTGCCAGCAGCCCAAGGACAGGGGACGGCGGGGAGCTGTTTTTT	CASSPRTGDGGELFF
TRBV21-1	TRBJ2-1	NA	NA	TGTGCCAGCAGCAAAACAGTACTAGCGGGCACGGGCTCCTACAATGAGCAGTTCTTC	CASSKTVLAGTGSYNEQFF
TRBV29-1	TRBJ2-3	few	NA	TGCAGCGGTACTTCCACAGATACGCAGTATTTT	CSGTSTDTQYF
TRBV19	TRBJ2-2	NA	NA	TGTGCCGGGCGGGACAGGAACACCGGGGAGCTGTTTTTT	CAGRDRNTGELFF